This entry concerns a single T cell receptor (beta chain). Some clones are missing from TCRdb's copy, which holds only in-frame ones; the method was immunoSEQ multiplex PCR. The profile covers about 160,000 clones, with approximately 92% appearing a single time and about 3.3% taken by the ten largest. This sample stems from a study of T cell responses to AZD1222 COVID-19 vaccine. The CDR3 runs 15 residues. V was pared by 6 bases and J by 9 bases, with 23 bases between. CDR1 and CDR2 from the germline V gene are MNHEY and SVGAGI. The source is an adult who received the AZD1222 COVID-19 vaccine. The sequencing here drew on peripheral blood, taken 28 days after the second AZD1222 dose. The rearrangement links TRBV6-5 to TRBJ1-1; D uncertain. CDR3 residues: CASSEGFAQRSKAFF. CDR3 nucleotides: TGTGCCAGCAGCGAGGGTTTCGCCCAACGTTCGAAAGCTTTCTTT.